The TCR beta chain under discussion was sequenced for a study of T cells in localized non-small cell lung cancer. Findings of the study overall: Uninvolved adjacent lung showed the highest T cell clonality, exceeding tumor. Because sequencing included only one region (of the tumor), heterogeneity remains possible. A median of around 60 clones ranked among the top 100 in tumor appeared in adjacent lung. Elevated circulating T cell density in blood was associated with longer overall survival.

The method was immunoSEQ multiplex PCR; TCRdb's version includes in-frame clones alone and lacks a portion of them. Here the sample spans some 50,000 clones, 80% to 85% being singletons. To note about this clone: Its antigen is undetermined.

This specimen was peripheral blood mononuclear cells, taken before any cancer treatment. The receptor's source is a man aged 35 to 69 with stage III lung adenocarcinoma.

The CDR3 DNA follows: TGTGCCAGCCGGCAGGGGGCGGTTAATCAGCCCCAGCATTTT. This encodes CASRQGAVNQPQHF. V gene TRBV6-1 combines with J gene TRBJ1-5, with TRBD1 identical over 8 bases. Looked up from germline, CDR1 is MNHNS and CDR2 is SASEGT. Trimming at V came to 8 bases and at J to 4 bases, leaving 7 bases not matched to a gene. The CDR3 has 14 amino acids.